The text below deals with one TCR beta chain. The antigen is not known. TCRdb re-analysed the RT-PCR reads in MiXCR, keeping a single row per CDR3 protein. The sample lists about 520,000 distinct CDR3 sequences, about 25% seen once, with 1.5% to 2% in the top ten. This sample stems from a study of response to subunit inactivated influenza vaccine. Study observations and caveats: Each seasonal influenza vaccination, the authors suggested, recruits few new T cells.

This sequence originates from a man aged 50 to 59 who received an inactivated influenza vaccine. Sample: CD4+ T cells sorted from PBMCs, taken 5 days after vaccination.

The CDR3, as DNA: TGTGCCAGCAGCGGAGGGACCGCCTCTCAAGCTTTCTTT. Protein product: CASSGGTASQAFF. V usage is TRBV6-1 and J usage is TRBJ1-1; possible D gene TRBD1, 5 bases. Looked up from germline, CDR1 is MNHNS and CDR2 is SASEGT. V lost 6 bases and J lost 9, with 17 bases in between. This CDR3 spans 13 amino acids.